This T cell receptor beta chain came from a study of shared clonotypes between healthy human individuals. Background on the study: CD8 memory received one plate per donor, CD8 naive two, CD4 memory three and CD4 naive three. Regarding the study as a whole: The generation probabilities recorded for non-shared clonotypes fell below those of clonotypes shared by all four donors. Shared clonotypes: about 5.3% naive CD4, 3% to 3.5% naive CD8, 2.3% memory CD4, around 0.4% memory CD8.

As concerns this clone: Antigen unknown.

The assay was immunoSEQ multiplex PCR, and TCRdb's table has in-frame clones only and misses some. The table has about 1.1 million clones, around 77% seen once. Donors included only healthy HIV-negative adults lacking recent acute infections or vaccinations. The CDR3 sequence is 14 residues long. The germline CDR1 and CDR2 sequences are ENHRY and SYGVKD. The V end was cut by 0 bases, the J end by 3 bases, with 9 bases between. Sequencing used memory CD4+ T cells from PBMCs. Subset here: CD45RA-negative fraction. This receptor was identified in a man between 18 and 35 years old in good health. Some clones in this sample may be carry-over from other donors' samples. The chain carries TRBV10-3 and TRBJ2-7; unclear D gene. CDR3 nucleotides: TGTGCCATCAGTGAGTCCAGTCGCTACTACGAGCAGTACTTC. It codes for CAISESSRYYEQYF.